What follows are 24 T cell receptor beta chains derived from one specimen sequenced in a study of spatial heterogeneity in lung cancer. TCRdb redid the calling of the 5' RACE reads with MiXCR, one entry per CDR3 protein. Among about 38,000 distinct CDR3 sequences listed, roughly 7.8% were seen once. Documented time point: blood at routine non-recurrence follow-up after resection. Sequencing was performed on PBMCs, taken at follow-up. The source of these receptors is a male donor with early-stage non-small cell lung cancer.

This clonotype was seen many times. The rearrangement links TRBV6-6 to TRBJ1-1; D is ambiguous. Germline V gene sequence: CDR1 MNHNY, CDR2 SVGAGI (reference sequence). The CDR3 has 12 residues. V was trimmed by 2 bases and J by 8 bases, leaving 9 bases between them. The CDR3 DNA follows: TGTGCCAGCAGTTACCGAGGGCCAGAAGCTTTCTTT. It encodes CASSYRGPEAFF.

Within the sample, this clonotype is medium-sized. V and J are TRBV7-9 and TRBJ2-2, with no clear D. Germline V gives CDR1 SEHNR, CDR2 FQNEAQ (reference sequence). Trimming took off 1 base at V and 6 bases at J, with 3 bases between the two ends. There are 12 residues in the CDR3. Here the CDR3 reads CASSLGPGELFF. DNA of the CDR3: TGTGCCAGCAGCTTAGGACCCGGGGAGCTGTTTTTT.

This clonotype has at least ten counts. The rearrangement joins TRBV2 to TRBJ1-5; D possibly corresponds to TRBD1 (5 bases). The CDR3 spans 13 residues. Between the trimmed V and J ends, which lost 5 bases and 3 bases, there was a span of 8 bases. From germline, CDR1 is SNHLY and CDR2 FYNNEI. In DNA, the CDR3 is TGTGCCAGCAGTACGGACAACAATCAGCCCCAGCATTTT. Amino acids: CASSTDNNQPQHF.

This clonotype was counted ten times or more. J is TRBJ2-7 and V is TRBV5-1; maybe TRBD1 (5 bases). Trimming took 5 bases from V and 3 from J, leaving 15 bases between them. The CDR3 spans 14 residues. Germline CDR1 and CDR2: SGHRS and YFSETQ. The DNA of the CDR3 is TGCGCCAGCAGGCCGACGAGCCAGGGCTACGAGCAGTACTTC. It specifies CASRPTSQGYEQYF. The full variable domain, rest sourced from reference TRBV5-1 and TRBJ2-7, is KAGVTQTPRYLIKTRGQQVTLSCSPISGHRSVSWYQQTPGQGLQFLFEYFSETQRNKGNFPGRFSGRQFSNSRSEMNVSTLELGDSALYLCASRPTSQGYEQYFGPGTRLTVT.

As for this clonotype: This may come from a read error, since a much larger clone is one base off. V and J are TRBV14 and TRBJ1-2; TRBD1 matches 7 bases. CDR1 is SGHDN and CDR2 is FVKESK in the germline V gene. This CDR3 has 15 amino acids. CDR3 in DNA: TGTGCCTGCAGCCAACAAACAGGGGTCAACTATGGCTACACCTTC. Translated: CACSQQTGVNYGYTF.

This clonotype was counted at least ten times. CDR3 region: CASSYLMGQGHNEQFF. Written as DNA, the CDR3 is TGTGCCAGCAGTTACTTAATGGGACAGGGACACAATGAGCAGTTCTTC. The chain employs TRBV6-5 and TRBJ2-1, with TRBD1 matching 9 bases. CDR1 and CDR2 (germline): MNHEY, SVGAGI. The CDR3 is made up of 16 amino acids. V was pared by 1 base and J by 5 bases, with 6 bases of the junction left unmatched.

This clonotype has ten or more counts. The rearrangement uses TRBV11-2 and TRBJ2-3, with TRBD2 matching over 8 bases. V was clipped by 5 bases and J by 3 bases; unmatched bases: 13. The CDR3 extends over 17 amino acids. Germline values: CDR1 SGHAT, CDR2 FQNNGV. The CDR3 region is CASSPIGGGGMTDTQYF. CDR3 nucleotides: TGTGCCAGCAGCCCTATTGGTGGCGGGGGGATGACAGATACGCAGTATTTT.

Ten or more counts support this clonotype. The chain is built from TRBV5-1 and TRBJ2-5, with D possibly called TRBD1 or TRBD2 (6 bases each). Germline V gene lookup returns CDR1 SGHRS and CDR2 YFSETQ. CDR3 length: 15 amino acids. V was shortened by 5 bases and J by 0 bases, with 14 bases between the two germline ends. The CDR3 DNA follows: TGCGCCAGCAGACGCGCAGGGGAGGACCAAGAGACCCAGTACTTC. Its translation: CASRRAGEDQETQYF. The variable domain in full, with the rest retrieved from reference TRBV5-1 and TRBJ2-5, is KAGVTQTPRYLIKTRGQQVTLSCSPISGHRSVSWYQQTPGQGLQFLFEYFSETQRNKGNFPGRFSGRQFSNSRSEMNVSTLELGDSALYLCASRRAGEDQETQYFGPGTRLLVL.

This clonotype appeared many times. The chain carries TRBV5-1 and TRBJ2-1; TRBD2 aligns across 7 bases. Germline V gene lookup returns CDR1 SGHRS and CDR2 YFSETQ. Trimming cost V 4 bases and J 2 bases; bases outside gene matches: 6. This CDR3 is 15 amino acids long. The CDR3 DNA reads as TGCGCCAGCAGCCGGGAGGTAGGAACCTACAATGAGCAGTTCTTC. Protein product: CASSREVGTYNEQFF.

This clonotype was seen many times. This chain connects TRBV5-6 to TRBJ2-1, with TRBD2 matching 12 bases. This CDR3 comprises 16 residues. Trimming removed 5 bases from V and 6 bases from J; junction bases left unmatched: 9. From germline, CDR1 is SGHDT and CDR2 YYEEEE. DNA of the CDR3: TGTGCCAGCAGTCCCCTAGCGGGGGGGCCGAGCAATGAGCAGTTCTTC. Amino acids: CASSPLAGGPSNEQFF.

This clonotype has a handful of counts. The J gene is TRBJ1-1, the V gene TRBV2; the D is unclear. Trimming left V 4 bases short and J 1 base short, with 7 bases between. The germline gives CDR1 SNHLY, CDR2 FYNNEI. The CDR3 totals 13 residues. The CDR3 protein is CASSVEGNTEAFF. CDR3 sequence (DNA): TGTGCCAGCAGTGTGGAGGGGAACACTGAAGCTTTCTTT. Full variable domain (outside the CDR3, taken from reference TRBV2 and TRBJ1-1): EPEVTQTPSHQVTQMGQEVILRCVPISNHLYFYWYRQILGQKVEFLVSFYNNEISEKSEIFDDQFSVERPDGSNFTLKIRSTKLEDSAMYFCASSVEGNTEAFFGQGTRLTVV.

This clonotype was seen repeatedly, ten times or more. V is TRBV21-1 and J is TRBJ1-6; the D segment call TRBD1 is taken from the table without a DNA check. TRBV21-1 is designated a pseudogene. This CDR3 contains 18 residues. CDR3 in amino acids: CASSKIPWGVIRNSPLHF. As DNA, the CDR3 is TGTGCCAGCAGCAAAATCCCGTGGGGGGTAATTCGGAATTCACCCCTCCACTTT.

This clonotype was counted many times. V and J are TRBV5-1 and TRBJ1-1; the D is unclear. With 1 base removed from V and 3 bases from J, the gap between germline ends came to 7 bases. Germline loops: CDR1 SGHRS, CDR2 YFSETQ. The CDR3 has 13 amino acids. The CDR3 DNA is TGCGCCAGCAGCTTGCGCTGGGACACTGAAGCTTTCTTT. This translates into CASSLRWDTEAFF. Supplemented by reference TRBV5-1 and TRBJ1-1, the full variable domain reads KAGVTQTPRYLIKTRGQQVTLSCSPISGHRSVSWYQQTPGQGLQFLFEYFSETQRNKGNFPGRFSGRQFSNSRSEMNVSTLELGDSALYLCASSLRWDTEAFFGQGTRLTVV.

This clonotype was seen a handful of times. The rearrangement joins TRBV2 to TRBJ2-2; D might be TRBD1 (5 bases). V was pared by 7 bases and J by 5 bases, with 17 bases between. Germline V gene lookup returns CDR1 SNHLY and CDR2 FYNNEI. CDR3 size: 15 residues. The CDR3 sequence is CASKFETELTGELFF. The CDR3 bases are TGTGCCAGCAAATTTGAGACAGAATTAACCGGGGAGCTGTTTTTT.

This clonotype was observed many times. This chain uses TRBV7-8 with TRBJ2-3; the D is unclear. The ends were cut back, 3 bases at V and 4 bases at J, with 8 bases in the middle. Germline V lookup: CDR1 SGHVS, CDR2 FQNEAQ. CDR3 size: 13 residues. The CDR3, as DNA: TGTGCCAGCAGCTTGGGCAGAGCAGATACGCAGTATTTT. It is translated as CASSLGRADTQYF.

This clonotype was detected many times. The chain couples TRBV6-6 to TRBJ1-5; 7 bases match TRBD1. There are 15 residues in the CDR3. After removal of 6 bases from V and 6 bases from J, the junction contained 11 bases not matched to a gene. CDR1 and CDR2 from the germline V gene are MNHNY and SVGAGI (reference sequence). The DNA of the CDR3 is TGTGCCAGCAGCCCAACAGGGGATGTGGGTCAGCCCCAGCATTTT. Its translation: CASSPTGDVGQPQHF.

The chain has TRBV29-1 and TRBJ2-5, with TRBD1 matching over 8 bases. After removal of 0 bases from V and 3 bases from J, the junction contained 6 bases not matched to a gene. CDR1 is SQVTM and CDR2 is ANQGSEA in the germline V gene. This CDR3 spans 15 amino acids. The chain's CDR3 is CSVEDGRGREETQYF. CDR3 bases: TGCAGCGTTGAAGATGGCAGGGGGCGCGAAGAGACCCAGTACTTC.

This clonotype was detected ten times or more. CDR3 in amino acids: CASSVGGYQETQYF. CDR3 coding DNA: TGTGCCAGCAGCGTGGGAGGGTACCAAGAGACCCAGTACTTC. The chain links TRBV7-3 to TRBJ2-5; TRBD2 matches at 7 bases. V was pared by 5 bases and J by 0 bases, with 3 bases of the junction left unmatched. The germline V gene has CDR1 SGHTA and CDR2 FQGTGA. The CDR3 length is 14 residues.

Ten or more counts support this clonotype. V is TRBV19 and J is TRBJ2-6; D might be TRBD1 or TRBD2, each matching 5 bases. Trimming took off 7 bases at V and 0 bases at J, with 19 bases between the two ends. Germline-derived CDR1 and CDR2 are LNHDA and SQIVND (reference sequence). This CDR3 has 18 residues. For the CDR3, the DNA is TGTGCCAGTAACCATATGGGGGTACAAAGCTCTGGGGCCAACGTCCTGACTTTC. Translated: CASNHMGVQSSGANVLTF.

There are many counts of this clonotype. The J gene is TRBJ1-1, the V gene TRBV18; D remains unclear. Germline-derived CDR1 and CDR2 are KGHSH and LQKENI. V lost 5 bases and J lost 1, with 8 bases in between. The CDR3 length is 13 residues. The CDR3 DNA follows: TGTGCCAGCTCAGTAGGAGAGAACACTGAAGCTTTCTTT. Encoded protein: CASSVGENTEAFF.

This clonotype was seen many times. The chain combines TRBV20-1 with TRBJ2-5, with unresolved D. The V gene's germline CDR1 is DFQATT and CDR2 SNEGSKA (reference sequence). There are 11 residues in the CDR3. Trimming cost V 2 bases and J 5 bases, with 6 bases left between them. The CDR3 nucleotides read TGCAGTGCTAGAAGCCGGGAGACCCAGTACTTC. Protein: CSARSRETQYF.

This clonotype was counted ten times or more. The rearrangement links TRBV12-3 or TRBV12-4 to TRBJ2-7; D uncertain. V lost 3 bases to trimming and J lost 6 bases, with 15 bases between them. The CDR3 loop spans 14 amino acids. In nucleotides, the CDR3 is TGTGCCAGCAGTTTCCACGGACCGGCCCGCGAGCAGTACTTC. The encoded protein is CASSFHGPAREQYF.

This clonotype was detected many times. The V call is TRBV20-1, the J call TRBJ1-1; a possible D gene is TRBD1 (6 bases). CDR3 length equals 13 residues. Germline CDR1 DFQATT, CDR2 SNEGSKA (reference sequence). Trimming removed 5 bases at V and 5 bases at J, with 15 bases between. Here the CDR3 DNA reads TGCAGTGCTCCGTGGGGGGCGCGGACTGAAGCTTTCTTT. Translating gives CSAPWGARTEAFF.

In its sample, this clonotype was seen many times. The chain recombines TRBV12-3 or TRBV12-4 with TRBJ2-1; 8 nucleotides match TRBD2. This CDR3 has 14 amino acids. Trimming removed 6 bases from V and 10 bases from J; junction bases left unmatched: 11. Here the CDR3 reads CASSPTGGAGEQFF. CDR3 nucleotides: TGTGCCAGCAGCCCGACCGGGGGGGCCGGGGAGCAGTTCTTC.